This entry lists 11 T cell receptor beta chains sequenced from one sample in a study of cytomegalovirus exposure and HLA in healthy donors. The PCR employed 60 Vbeta primers together with 13 Jbeta primers. The data were produced by immunoSEQ multiplex PCR, yet TCRdb's version contains in-frame clones alone and is incomplete. Of some 190,000 clones in the sample, 77% were seen once. What was sequenced was PBMCs. The receptor source for this set is a man younger than 35 in good health and CMV-seronegative.

The genes are TRBV5-1 and TRBJ2-7; D is perhaps TRBD1 (6 bases). V was cut by 0 bases and J by 0 bases, with 10 bases left in between. Germline V gene data show CDR1 as SGHRS and CDR2 as YFSETQ. The CDR3 is made up of 15 amino acids. The CDR3 DNA reads TGCGCCAGCAGCTTGGCCGGGACATTCTCCTACGAGCAGTACTTC. Amino acid sequence: CASSLAGTFSYEQYF.

J is TRBJ1-2 and V is TRBV9; 7 bases map to TRBD1. Trimming took 1 base from V and 3 from J; bases not matched to a gene: 3. This CDR3 contains 14 residues. Looked up from germline, CDR1 is SGDLS and CDR2 is YYNGEE. The CDR3: CASSVTQGDYGYTF. The DNA of the CDR3 is TGTGCCAGCAGCGTAACCCAGGGGGACTATGGCTACACCTTC.

J is TRBJ1-2 and V is TRBV30, with D possibly TRBD1 on 5 matching bases. Trimming left V 5 bases short and J 6 bases short, with 13 bases between. The CDR3 spans 12 residues. Germline V CDR1 and CDR2: GTSNPN, SVGIG (reference sequence). DNA of the CDR3: TGTGCCTGGCTGCTGGGGGGGAATGGCTACACCTTC. Protein product: CAWLLGGNGYTF.

The chain joins TRBV13 to TRBJ2-1; maybe TRBD2 (6 bases). CDR1 is PRHDT, CDR2 FYEKMQ, per germline (reference sequence). The CDR3 extends over 14 amino acids. Trimming removed 5 bases at V and 1 base at J, with 9 bases between. The CDR3 DNA is TGTGCCAGCAGCAGTCGGGGGTCCTACAATGAGCAGTTCTTC. Protein: CASSSRGSYNEQFF.

The V call is TRBV29-1, the J call TRBJ2-2; 9 bases are a match to TRBD1. There are 17 residues in the CDR3. CDR1 SQVTM and CDR2 ANQGSEA come from the germline V gene. J was trimmed by 2 bases and V by 5 bases; bases with no gene match: 12. CDR3 amino acids: CSVLKLGQGTNTGELFF. The CDR3 nucleotides are TGCAGCGTTCTTAAGCTTGGACAGGGGACTAACACCGGGGAGCTGTTTTTT.

V is TRBV6-1 and J is TRBJ2-3; 11 bases are shared with TRBD2. Germline V gene sequence: CDR1 MNHNS, CDR2 SASEGT. The CDR3 has 17 amino acids. V lost 4 bases and J lost 0; bases outside the gene matches: 6. The DNA for the CDR3 is TGTGCCAGCAGTGTGCTAGCGGGGGGCCTGAGCACAGATACGCAGTATTTT. Translation gives CASSVLAGGLSTDTQYF.

The chain carries TRBV9 and TRBJ2-1; 8 bases are shared with TRBD2. V lost 0 bases, J lost 6 bases, and 11 bases stayed unmatched. Germline V gene sequence: CDR1 SGDLS, CDR2 YYNGEE. The CDR3 sequence is 17 residues long. CDR3: CASSVAPTSGRLNEQFF. The CDR3 nucleotides are TGTGCCAGCAGCGTAGCTCCCACTAGCGGCCGGCTCAATGAGCAGTTCTTC.

In nucleotides, the CDR3 is TGCGCCAGCAGCACTGGCCGGGGGGTTGAAGCTTTCTTT. Protein sequence: CASSTGRGVEAFF. The chain uses TRBV4-3 and TRBJ1-1; tentative D call: TRBD1 (5 bases). V lost 5 bases and J 7 bases, leaving 14 bases between the germline ends. The germline V gene encodes CDR1 LGHNA and CDR2 YSLEER. CDR3 length: 13 amino acids.

This clone was seen a single time. The chain employs TRBV7-2 and TRBJ2-3, with 9 bases matching TRBD2. Germline V gene sequence: CDR1 SGHTA, CDR2 FQGNSA. After removal of 8 bases from V and 0 bases from J, the junction contained 9 bases not matched to a gene. The CDR3 contains 16 residues. CDR3 amino acids: CASGLAGISSTDTQYF. CDR3 sequence (DNA): TGTGCCAGCGGGCTAGCGGGGATCTCTAGCACAGATACGCAGTATTTT. The full variable domain, with the rest looked up from reference TRBV7-2 and TRBJ2-3, is GAGVSQSPSNKVTEKGKDVELRCDPISGHTALYWYRQSLGQGLEFLIYFQGNSAPDKSGLPSDRFSAERTGGSVSTLTIQRTQQEDSAVYLCASGLAGISSTDTQYFGPGTRLTVL.

V usage is TRBV11-3 and J usage is TRBJ2-2; TRBD1 matches 11 bases. The trim removed 1 base at V and 1 base at J, leaving 8 bases unmatched. Per the germline V gene, CDR1 is SGHNT and CDR2 is YENEEA. The CDR3 has 19 amino acids. The CDR3 DNA reads TGTGCCAGCAGCTTAGCGGACAGGGGGCCCCTGTTGAACACCGGGGAGCTGTTTTTT. Amino acid sequence: CASSLADRGPLLNTGELFF.

The V call is TRBV2, the J call TRBJ1-1; 7 bases fit TRBD1. V gave up 6 bases and J gave up 10 bases; unmatched junction bases: 11. CDR3 length: 13 residues. Per germline, CDR1 SNHLY and CDR2 FYNNEI. In nucleotides, the CDR3 is TGTGCCAGCAGAATTTCCGAACAGGGGAGAGCTTTCTTT. This translates into CASRISEQGRAFF.